This TCR beta chain was recorded in a study of cytomegalovirus exposure and HLA in healthy donors. Germline-derived CDR1 and CDR2 are MDHEN and SYDVKM. The CDR3 contains 14 residues. V was cut by 3 bases and J by 2 bases, with 9 bases left in between. Study-wide points: A later analysis showed that HLA-associated TCR beta chains had undergone more clonal expansion than equally common others. Later analysis identified 16,951 TCR beta sequences associated with HLA alleles, using a false discovery rate threshold of 0.05.

Primers for the PCR totalled 60 Vbeta and 13 Jbeta. Clones were read by immunoSEQ multiplex PCR, and TCRdb kept only the in-frame ones, dropping some. The repertoire has more than 85,000 clones, roughly three quarters of them found once; the top ten carry 8.5% to 10%. The table lists this clone with a few counts. Its antigen is as yet unknown. The sample was PBMCs. The clonotype comes from a male donor in good health and CMV-seropositive. The chain links TRBV28 to TRBJ2-3, with D uncertain. The CDR3 spells CASSLQAFTDTQYF. In nucleotides, the CDR3 is TGTGCCAGCAGTTTGCAGGCCTTCACAGATACGCAGTATTTT.